Given below is one T cell receptor beta chain in context. The ends lost 3 bases at V and 1 base at J; junction bases unmatched: 2. Germline V gene lookup returns CDR1 DFQATT and CDR2 SNEGSKA (reference sequence). This CDR3 comprises 14 residues. Under the authors' procedure: Nucleated cell number was recorded as an estimate derived from reference gene primer amplification. TCRdb's copy holds only in-frame clones and misses some; the assay was immunoSEQ multiplex PCR. The V and J calls and clone size were taken over from that table, and D and trimming were inferred from the DNA. This sample has about 110,000 clones, with 87% found just once. This entry is derived from a study of blood T cell repertoires in COVID-19.

The receptor was derived from a human donor in a cohort sampled during active COVID-19. The material sequenced was peripheral blood. This chain uses TRBV20-1 with TRBJ2-5, with 10 bases matching TRBD2. CDR3 sequence: CSASTSGVQETQYF. The CDR3 DNA is TGCAGTGCTAGTACTAGCGGGGTCCAAGAGACCCAGTACTTC.